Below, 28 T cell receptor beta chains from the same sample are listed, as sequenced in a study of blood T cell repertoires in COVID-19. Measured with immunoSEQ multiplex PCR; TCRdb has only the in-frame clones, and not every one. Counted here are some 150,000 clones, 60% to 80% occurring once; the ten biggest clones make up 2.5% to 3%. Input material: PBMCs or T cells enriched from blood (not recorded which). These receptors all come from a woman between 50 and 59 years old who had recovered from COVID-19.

The CDR3 DNA reads TGTGCCAGCAGCTCTACGGAAGCTTTCTTT. Translation gives CASSSTEAFF. V usage is TRBV5-8 and J usage is TRBJ1-1; D gene uncertain. The CDR3 is made up of 10 amino acids. V was clipped by 3 bases and J by 8 bases, with 5 bases between them. Germline CDR1 is SGHTS and CDR2 is YDEGEE.

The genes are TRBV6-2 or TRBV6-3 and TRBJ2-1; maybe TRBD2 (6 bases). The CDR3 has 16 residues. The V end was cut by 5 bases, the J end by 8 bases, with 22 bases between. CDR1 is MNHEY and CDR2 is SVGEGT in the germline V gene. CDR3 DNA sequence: TGTGCCAGCAGTACTTTCCGGGACGGGAGAAACCATGAGCAGTTCTTC. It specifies CASSTFRDGRNHEQFF.

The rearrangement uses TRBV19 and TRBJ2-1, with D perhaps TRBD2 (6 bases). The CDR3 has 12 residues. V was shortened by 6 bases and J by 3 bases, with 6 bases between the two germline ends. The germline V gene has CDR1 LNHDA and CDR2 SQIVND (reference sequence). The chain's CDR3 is CASRRDYNEQFF. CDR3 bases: TGTGCCAGTAGGCGGGACTACAATGAGCAGTTCTTC.

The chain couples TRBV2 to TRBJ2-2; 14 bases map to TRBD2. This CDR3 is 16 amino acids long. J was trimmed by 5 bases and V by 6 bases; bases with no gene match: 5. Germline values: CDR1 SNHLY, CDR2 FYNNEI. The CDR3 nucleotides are TGTGCCAGCAGCTCGGGACTAGCGGGAGAAACCGGGGAGCTGTTTTTT. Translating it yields CASSSGLAGETGELFF.

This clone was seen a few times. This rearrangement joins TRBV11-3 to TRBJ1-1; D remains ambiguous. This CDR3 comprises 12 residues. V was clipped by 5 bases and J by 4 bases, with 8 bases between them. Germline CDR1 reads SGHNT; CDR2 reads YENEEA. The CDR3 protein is CASSRGSTEAFF. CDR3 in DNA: TGTGCCAGCAGCCGCGGCTCCACTGAAGCTTTCTTT.

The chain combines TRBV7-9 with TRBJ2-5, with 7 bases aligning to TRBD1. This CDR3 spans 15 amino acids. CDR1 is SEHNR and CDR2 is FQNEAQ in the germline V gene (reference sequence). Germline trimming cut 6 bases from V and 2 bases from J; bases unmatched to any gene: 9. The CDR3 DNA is TGTGCCAGCAGGTCGGCAGGGGGTACACAAGAGACCCAGTACTTC. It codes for CASRSAGGTQETQYF.

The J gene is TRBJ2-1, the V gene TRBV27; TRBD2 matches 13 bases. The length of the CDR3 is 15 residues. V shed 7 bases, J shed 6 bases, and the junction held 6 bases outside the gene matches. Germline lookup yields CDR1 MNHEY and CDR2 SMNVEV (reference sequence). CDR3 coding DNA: TGTGCCAGCAAAGAACTAGCGGGAGGGCGCAATGAGCAGTTCTTC. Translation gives CASKELAGGRNEQFF.

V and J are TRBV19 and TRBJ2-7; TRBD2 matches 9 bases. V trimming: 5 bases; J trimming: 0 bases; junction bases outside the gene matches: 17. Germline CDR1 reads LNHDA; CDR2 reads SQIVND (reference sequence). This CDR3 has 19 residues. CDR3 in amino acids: CASSWASGDLPSNSYEQYF. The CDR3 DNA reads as TGTGCCAGTAGTTGGGCTAGCGGGGACCTACCTTCGAACTCCTACGAGCAGTACTTC. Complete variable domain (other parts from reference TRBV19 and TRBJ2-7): DGGITQSPKYLFRKEGQNVTLSCEQNLNHDAMYWYRQDPGQGLRLIYYSQIVNDFQKGDIAEGYSVSREKKESFPLTVTSAQKNPTAFYLCASSWASGDLPSNSYEQYFGPGTRLTVT.

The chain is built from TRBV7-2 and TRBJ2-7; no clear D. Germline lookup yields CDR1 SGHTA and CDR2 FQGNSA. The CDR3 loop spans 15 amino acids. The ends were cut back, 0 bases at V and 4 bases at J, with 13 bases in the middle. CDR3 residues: CASSLAVAVAYEQYF. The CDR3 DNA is TGTGCCAGCAGCTTAGCGGTAGCAGTTGCGTACGAGCAGTACTTC.

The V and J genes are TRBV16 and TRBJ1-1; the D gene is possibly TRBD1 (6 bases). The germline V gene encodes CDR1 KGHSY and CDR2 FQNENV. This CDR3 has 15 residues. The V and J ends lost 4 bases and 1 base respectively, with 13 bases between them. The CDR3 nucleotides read TGTGCCAGCAGCCTGCGAGGGGGGGAGAACACTGAAGCTTTCTTT. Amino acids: CASSLRGGENTEAFF.

DNA for the CDR3: TGTGCCAGCAGCCCCCGGGGGGAAGACTACACCTTC. This sequence encodes CASSPRGEDYTF. V and J are TRBV11-3 and TRBJ1-2, with TRBD1 as a possible D gene (5 bases). CDR1 SGHNT and CDR2 YENEEA come from the germline V gene. Trimming left V 5 bases short and J 10 bases short, with 14 bases between. The CDR3 length is 12 residues.

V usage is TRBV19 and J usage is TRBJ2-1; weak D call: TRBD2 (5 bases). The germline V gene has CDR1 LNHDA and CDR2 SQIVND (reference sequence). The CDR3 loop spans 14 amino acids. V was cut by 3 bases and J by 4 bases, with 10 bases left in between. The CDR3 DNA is TGTGCCAGTAGTATTCGGCTAGCTTACAATGAGCAGTTCTTC. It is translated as CASSIRLAYNEQFF.

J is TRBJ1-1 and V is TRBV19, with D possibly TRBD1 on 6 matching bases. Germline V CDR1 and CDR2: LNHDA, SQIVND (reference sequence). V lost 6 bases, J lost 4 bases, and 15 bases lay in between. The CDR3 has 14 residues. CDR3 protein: CASRSQGSGTEAFF. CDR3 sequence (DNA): TGTGCCAGTAGAAGCCAGGGGTCCGGCACTGAAGCTTTCTTT. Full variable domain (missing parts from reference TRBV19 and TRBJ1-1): DGGITQSPKYLFRKEGQNVTLSCEQNLNHDAMYWYRQDPGQGLRLIYYSQIVNDFQKGDIAEGYSVSREKKESFPLTVTSAQKNPTAFYLCASRSQGSGTEAFFGQGTRLTVV.

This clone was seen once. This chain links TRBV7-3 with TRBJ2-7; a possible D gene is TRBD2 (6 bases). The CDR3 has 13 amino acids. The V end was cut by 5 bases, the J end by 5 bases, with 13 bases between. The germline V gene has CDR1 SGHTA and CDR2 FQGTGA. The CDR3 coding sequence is TGTGCCAGCAGCCAGACTAGTCTCCACGAGCAGTACTTC. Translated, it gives CASSQTSLHEQYF.

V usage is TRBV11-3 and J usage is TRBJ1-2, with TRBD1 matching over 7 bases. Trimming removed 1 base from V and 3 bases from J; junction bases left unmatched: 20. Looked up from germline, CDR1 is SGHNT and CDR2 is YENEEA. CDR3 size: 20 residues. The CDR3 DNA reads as TGTGCCAGCAGCTTAGGCAGGGGGTCGCTCGGCCGCCCTATCGACTATGGCTACACCTTC. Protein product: CASSLGRGSLGRPIDYGYTF.

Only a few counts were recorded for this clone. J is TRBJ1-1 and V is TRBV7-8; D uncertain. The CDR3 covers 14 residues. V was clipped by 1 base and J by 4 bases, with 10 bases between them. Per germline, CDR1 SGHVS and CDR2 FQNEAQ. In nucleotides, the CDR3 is TGTGCCAGCAGCTTAGTATCGGGTCCCACTGAAGCTTTCTTT. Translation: CASSLVSGPTEAFF.

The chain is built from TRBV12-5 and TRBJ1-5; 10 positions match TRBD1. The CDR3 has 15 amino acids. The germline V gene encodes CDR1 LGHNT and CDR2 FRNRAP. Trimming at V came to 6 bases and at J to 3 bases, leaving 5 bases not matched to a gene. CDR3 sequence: CASGPTGGLNQPQHF. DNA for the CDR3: TGTGCTAGTGGACCGACAGGGGGCCTCAATCAGCCCCAGCATTTT.

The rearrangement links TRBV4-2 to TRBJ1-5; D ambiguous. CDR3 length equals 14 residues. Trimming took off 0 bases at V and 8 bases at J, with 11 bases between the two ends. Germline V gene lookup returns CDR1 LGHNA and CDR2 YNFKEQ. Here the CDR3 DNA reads TGTGCCAGCAGCCAAGATCGAAGCCGCGAGCCCCAGCATTTT. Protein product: CASSQDRSREPQHF.

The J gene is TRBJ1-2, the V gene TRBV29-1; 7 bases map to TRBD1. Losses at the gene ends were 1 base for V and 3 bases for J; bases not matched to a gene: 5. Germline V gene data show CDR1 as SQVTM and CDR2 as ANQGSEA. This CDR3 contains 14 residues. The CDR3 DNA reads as TGCAGCGTTGAAGTTAGAGGGGGCGACTATGGCTACACCTTC. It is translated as CSVEVRGGDYGYTF. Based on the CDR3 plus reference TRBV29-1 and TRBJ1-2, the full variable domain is SAVISQKPSRDICQRGTSLTIQCQVDSQVTMMFWYRQQPGQSLTLIATANQGSEATYESGFVIDKFPISRPNLTFSTLTVSNMSPEDSSIYLCSVEVRGGDYGYTFGSGTRLTVV.

In nucleotides, the CDR3 is TGTGCCAGCAGCTTAGATCATGAGATGCGGGGGGAGCAGTTCTTC. Protein product: CASSLDHEMRGEQFF. The chain employs TRBV11-2 and TRBJ2-1; 7 bases agree with TRBD2. This CDR3 region has 15 residues. CDR1 is SGHAT, CDR2 FQNNGV, per germline. V gave up 0 bases and J gave up 10 bases; unmatched junction bases: 9.

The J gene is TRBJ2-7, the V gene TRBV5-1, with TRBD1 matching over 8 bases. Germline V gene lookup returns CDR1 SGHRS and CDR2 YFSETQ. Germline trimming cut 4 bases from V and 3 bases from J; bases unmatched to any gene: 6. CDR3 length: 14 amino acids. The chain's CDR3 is CASSAGQGGYEQYF. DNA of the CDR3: TGCGCCAGCAGCGCCGGACAGGGAGGCTACGAGCAGTACTTC. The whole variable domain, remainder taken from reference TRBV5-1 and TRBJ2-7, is KAGVTQTPRYLIKTRGQQVTLSCSPISGHRSVSWYQQTPGQGLQFLFEYFSETQRNKGNFPGRFSGRQFSNSRSEMNVSTLELGDSALYLCASSAGQGGYEQYFGPGTRLTVT.

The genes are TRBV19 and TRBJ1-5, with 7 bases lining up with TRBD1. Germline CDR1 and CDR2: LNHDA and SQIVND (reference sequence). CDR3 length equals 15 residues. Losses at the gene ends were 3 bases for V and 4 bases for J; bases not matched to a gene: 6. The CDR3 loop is CASSIEGAHNQPQHF. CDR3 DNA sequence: TGTGCCAGTAGTATTGAGGGGGCGCATAATCAGCCCCAGCATTTT.

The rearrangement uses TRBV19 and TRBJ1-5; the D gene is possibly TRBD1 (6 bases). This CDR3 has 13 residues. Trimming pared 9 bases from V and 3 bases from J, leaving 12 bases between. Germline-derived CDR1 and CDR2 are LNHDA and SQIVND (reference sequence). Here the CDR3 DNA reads TGTGCCAGCGGTCGGGACACCAATCAGCCCCAGCATTTT. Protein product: CASGRDTNQPQHF.

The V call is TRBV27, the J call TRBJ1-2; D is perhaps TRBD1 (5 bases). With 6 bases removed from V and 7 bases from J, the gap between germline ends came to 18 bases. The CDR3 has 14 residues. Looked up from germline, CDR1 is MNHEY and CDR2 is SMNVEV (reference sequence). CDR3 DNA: TGTGCCAGCAGGGTCGGCAGGGTGGACGGTGGCTACACCTTC. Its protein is CASRVGRVDGGYTF.

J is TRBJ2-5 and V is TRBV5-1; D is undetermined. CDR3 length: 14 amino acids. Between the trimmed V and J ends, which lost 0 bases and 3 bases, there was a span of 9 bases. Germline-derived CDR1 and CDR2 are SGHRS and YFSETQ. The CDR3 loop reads CASSLGQAKETQYF. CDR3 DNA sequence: TGCGCCAGCAGCTTGGGCCAGGCCAAAGAGACCCAGTACTTC.

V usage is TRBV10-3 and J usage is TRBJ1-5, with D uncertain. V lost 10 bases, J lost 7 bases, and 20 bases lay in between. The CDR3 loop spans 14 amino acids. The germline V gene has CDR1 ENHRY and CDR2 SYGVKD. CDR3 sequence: CATASREGLQPQHF. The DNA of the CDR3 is TGTGCCACCGCTAGTAGGGAGGGCCTCCAGCCCCAGCATTTT.

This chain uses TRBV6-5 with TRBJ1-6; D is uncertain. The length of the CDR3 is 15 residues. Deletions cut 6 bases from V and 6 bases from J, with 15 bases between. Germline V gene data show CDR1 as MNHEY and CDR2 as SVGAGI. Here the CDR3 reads CASRHQAEGNSPLHF. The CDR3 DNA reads TGTGCCAGCAGGCACCAGGCGGAGGGTAATTCACCCCTCCACTTT.

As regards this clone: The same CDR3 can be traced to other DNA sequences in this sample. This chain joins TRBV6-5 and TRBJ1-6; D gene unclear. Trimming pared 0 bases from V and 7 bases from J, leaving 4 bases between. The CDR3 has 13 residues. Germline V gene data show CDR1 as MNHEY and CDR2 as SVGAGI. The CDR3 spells CASSYSGNSPLHF. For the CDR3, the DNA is TGTGCCAGCAGTTACTCGGGCAATTCACCCCTCCACTTT.